The 22 T cell receptor beta chains listed next were all sequenced from one sample in a study of blood T cells in healthy people across ages. Then a second PCR, running roughly 6 to 12 cycles, was carried out with a sample-barcoded 5' primer and a J-beta primer mix. TCRdb re-analysed the 5' RACE reads in MiXCR, keeping a single row per CDR3 protein. The sample includes fewer than 950,000 distinct CDR3 sequences, 35% to 40% seen only once; the top ten take over 10%. Sequencing was performed on blood. These receptors were taken from a man younger than 35 in good health.

This chain connects TRBV29-1 to TRBJ1-2; D might be TRBD1 (6 bases). The V end was cut by 1 base, the J end by 3 bases, with 15 bases between. The CDR3 sequence is 15 residues long. Germline CDR1 SQVTM, CDR2 ANQGSEA. This CDR3 is CSVEGGQDEDYGYTF. CDR3 DNA sequence: TGCAGCGTTGAAGGGGGGCAGGACGAGGACTATGGCTACACCTTC.

DNA for the CDR3: TGTGCCATCAGTGGACGTCTCAATCAGCCCCAGCATTTT. It is translated as CAISGRLNQPQHF. The rearrangement joins TRBV10-3 to TRBJ1-5, with no clear D. V lost 4 bases, J lost 3 bases, and 7 bases lay in between. The germline gives CDR1 ENHRY, CDR2 SYGVKD. The CDR3 spans 13 residues.

Turning to this clonotype: A much larger clonotype is one base distant, so this may be a read error. J is TRBJ2-1 and V is TRBV10-2, with D possibly matching TRBD2 (5 bases). This CDR3 has 13 amino acids. Per the germline V gene, CDR1 is WSHSY and CDR2 is SAAADI. Deletions cut 4 bases from V and 10 bases from J, with 14 bases between. The chain's CDR3 is CASSAGEEREQFF. For the CDR3, the DNA is TGCGCCAGCAGTGCCGGGGAAGAGCGCGAGCAGTTCTTC.

This chain connects TRBV9 to TRBJ2-5; D is ambiguous. Trimming stripped 4 bases from V and 4 bases from J, with 20 bases between. Germline-derived CDR1 and CDR2 are SGDLS and YYNGEE. The CDR3 sequence is 16 residues long. For the CDR3, the DNA is TGTGCCAGCAGCCCCCATAGCCCTCCCGAAGGAGAGACCCAGTACTTC. This gives the protein CASSPHSPPEGETQYF.

This clonotype was seen a few times. The DNA for the CDR3 is TGTGCCAGCAGCACGTTACCCTTCCCGGGGCAGGGGGTCATGAACACTGAAGCTTTCTTT. Translation: CASSTLPFPGQGVMNTEAFF. The chain has TRBV27 and TRBJ1-1, with 7 bases that match TRBD1. V lost 6 bases and J lost 0; bases outside the gene matches: 22. Germline CDR1 is MNHEY and CDR2 is SMNVEV (reference sequence). CDR3 size: 20 residues.

The rearrangement uses TRBV7-9 and TRBJ1-4; unclear D gene. Trimming pared 0 bases from V and 0 bases from J, leaving 17 bases between. The CDR3 runs to 19 residues. Per germline, CDR1 SEHNR and CDR2 FQNEAQ (reference sequence). CDR3 DNA: TGTGCCAGCAGCTTAGCGCGAGGGCAGCTACATTCAACTAATGAAAAACTGTTTTTT. This translates into CASSLARGQLHSTNEKLFF.

The chain carries TRBV10-3 and TRBJ1-4, with 10 positions matching TRBD1. The ends lost 6 bases at V and 3 bases at J; junction bases unmatched: 4. Germline lookup yields CDR1 ENHRY and CDR2 SYGVKD. The CDR3 totals 15 residues. DNA for the CDR3: TGTGCCATCAGCGGACAGGGGGGTTCTAATGAAAAACTGTTTTTT. This gives the protein CAISGQGGSNEKLFF.

The chain carries TRBV7-3 and TRBJ2-1; D uncertain. Trimming took 5 bases from V and 9 from J, leaving 14 bases between them. This CDR3 has 13 residues. Germline V gene lookup returns CDR1 SGHTA and CDR2 FQGTGA. The CDR3 coding sequence is TGTGCCAGCAGCCCGACGGGTCGAGGTGAGCAGTTCTTC. It encodes CASSPTGRGEQFF.

This chain links TRBV6-2 or TRBV6-3 with TRBJ2-1; D ambiguous. CDR3 length: 16 amino acids. Germline assignment: CDR1 MNHEY and CDR2 SVGEGT. The V end lost 2 bases, the J end lost 13 bases, and 24 bases lay between the germline ends. This chain's CDR3 is CASSYRGQKSIETQFF. The CDR3 DNA is TGTGCCAGCAGTTACCGAGGCCAGAAGAGCATAGAGACCCAGTTCTTC.

This clonotype came up many times. J is TRBJ2-1 and V is TRBV5-1, with D possibly being TRBD2 (5 bases). Germline CDR1 SGHRS, CDR2 YFSETQ. This CDR3 spans 15 amino acids. V dropped 0 bases and J dropped 4 bases, with 11 bases sitting between them. CDR3 DNA sequence: TGCGCCAGCAGCTTGGTGAGGGCAGAGTACAATGAGCAGTTCTTC. It is translated as CASSLVRAEYNEQFF.

The rearrangement uses TRBV4-1 and TRBJ2-4, with 9 bases aligning to TRBD1. The end of the DNA aligns better with TRBJ2-7, so the J call may be wrong. CDR3 size: 16 residues. In germline, CDR1 is MGHRA, CDR2 YSYEKL. The CDR3 DNA reads TGCGCCAGCAGCCTAGGATCCGGGACAGGGATCTACGAGCAGTACTTC. Translation gives CASSLGSGTGIYEQYF.

This clonotype occurred a few times. The chain uses TRBV3-1 and TRBJ2-1, with TRBD1 identical over 10 bases. Germline V gene sequence: CDR1 LGHDT, CDR2 YNNKEL (reference sequence). Trimming at V came to 1 base and at J to 6 bases, leaving 9 bases not matched to a gene. The CDR3 contains 17 residues. The CDR3 reads CASSQVAGTGVTNEQFF. CDR3 nucleotide sequence: TGTGCCAGCAGCCAAGTAGCAGGGACAGGGGTCACCAATGAGCAGTTCTTC.

Remarks on this clonotype: This may stem from a read error, because a much larger clone lies one nucleotide away. J is TRBJ2-1 and V is TRBV10-2; D uncertain. The end of the DNA fits TRBJ2-7 better, so the J call may be wrong. Germline V lookup: CDR1 WSHSY, CDR2 SAAADI. This CDR3 spans 13 amino acids. CDR3 nucleotide sequence: TGCGCCAGCAGTGAATACAATACGAATGAGCAGTACTTC. It codes for CASSEYNTNEQYF.

A single count supports this clonotype. One end of the junction varies from germline; a read error may be responsible. This sequence joins TRBV19 and TRBJ2-1; maybe TRBD1 (6 bases). Germline-derived CDR1 and CDR2 are LNHDA and SQIVND (reference sequence). This CDR3 comprises 14 residues. Here the CDR3 reads CAGSANRVVDEQFF. CDR3 coding DNA: TGTGCCGGTAGCGCAAACAGGGTCGTCGATGAGCAGTTCTTC.

This clonotype has a handful of counts. J is TRBJ2-1 and V is TRBV6-2 or TRBV6-3; possibly TRBD2 for D (6 bases). This CDR3 is 15 amino acids long. Germline V gene lookup returns CDR1 MNHEY and CDR2 SVGEGT. The ends were cut back, 3 bases at V and 5 bases at J, with 14 bases in the middle. This chain's CDR3 is CASSYNLASNNEQFF. CDR3 in DNA: TGTGCCAGCAGTTATAATCTAGCGAGCAACAATGAGCAGTTCTTC.

The chain recombines TRBV12-3 or TRBV12-4 with TRBJ1-2; D is unresolved. The CDR3 length is 13 residues. The germline V and J ends were trimmed by 2 bases and 3 bases, with 7 bases remaining between them. CDR3 residues: CASSLHSDYGYTF. DNA of the CDR3: TGTGCCAGCAGTTTACACAGTGACTATGGCTACACCTTC.

This clonotype was counted only a few times. This rearrangement joins TRBV20-1 to TRBJ2-3, with TRBD2 identical over 10 bases. CDR1 and CDR2 (germline): DFQATT, SNEGSKA (reference sequence). The CDR3 contains 16 residues. V was clipped by 2 bases and J by 0 bases; unmatched bases: 5. The CDR3 DNA sequence: TGCAGTGCTAGATCTAGCGGGGGACCTAGCACAGATACGCAGTATTTT. Residues: CSARSSGGPSTDTQYF.

Points on this clonotype: A much larger clone sits a single nucleotide away, making a read error possible. The gene calls are TRBV4-2 and TRBJ1-1; D remains unclear. V lost 1 base to trimming and J lost 1 base, with 1 base between them. CDR3 length: 12 amino acids. CDR1 and CDR2 (germline): LGHNA, YNFKEQ. The CDR3: CASSQANTEAFF. The CDR3 DNA is TGTGCCAGCAGCCAAGCGAACACTGAAGCTTTCTTT.

The CDR3 DNA sequence: TGTGCCAGCAGTCGGGACAGGGGATGGTCTCGTGGCTACACCTTC. Translated, it gives CASSRDRGWSRGYTF. The chain couples TRBV2 to TRBJ1-2; TRBD1 matches at 10 bases. CDR3 length: 15 residues. Germline CDR1 SNHLY, CDR2 FYNNEI. V trimming: 5 bases; J trimming: 7 bases; junction bases outside the gene matches: 10.

This clonotype was observed at least ten times. This rearrangement joins TRBV30 to TRBJ2-7; 7 nucleotides align to TRBD1. The CDR3 is made up of 17 amino acids. The V segment lost 1 base and the J segment 3 bases; nucleotides outside the gene matches: 15. Germline-derived CDR1 and CDR2 are GTSNPN and SVGIG (reference sequence). Here the CDR3 reads CAWSERRDRTKLYEQYF. Here the CDR3 DNA reads TGTGCCTGGAGTGAACGACGGGACAGAACGAAACTCTACGAGCAGTACTTC.

Concerning this clonotype itself: The junction differs from germline at one of its ends, possibly a read error. The rearrangement uses TRBV27 and TRBJ1-2; D is undetermined. Germline CDR1 reads MNHEY; CDR2 reads SMNVEV (reference sequence). The CDR3 totals 12 residues. The CDR3 protein is CVSSAPEEAYTF. Here the CDR3 DNA reads TGTGTCAGCAGTGCCCCGGAGGAAGCCTACACCTTC.

This clonotype has more than one count but fewer than ten. V is TRBV11-2 and J is TRBJ1-2, with TRBD1 as a possible D gene (6 bases). The CDR3 covers 13 residues. Trimming shortened V by 6 bases and J by 5 bases, and 13 bases separated the two germline ends. Per the germline V gene, CDR1 is SGHAT and CDR2 is FQNNGV. CDR3 DNA sequence: TGTGCCAGCAGTTCTACAGGGCAGTATGGCTACACCTTC. Its translation is CASSSTGQYGYTF.